This T cell receptor beta chain derives from a study of cytomegalovirus exposure and HLA in healthy donors (TCRdb year 2017). For context, the study as a whole: According to an earlier analysis of 550 to 700 of the donors, about 179 million T cells yielded 117 million unique TCR beta sequences and about 280 Gb of sequence data. Among over 350 genotyped donors of the cohort, an average of approximately 230,000 unique TCR beta nucleotide sequences were sequenced per donor, roughly 18% of them non-productive. Donor age, sex, ethnicity and CMV serostatus were compiled alongside the repertoire data. Roughly 5 DR-DQ haplotypes were handled as single units for association and clustering, since linkage in the cohort was strong. The study aimed to test whether signatures of past pathogen exposure could be identified by cataloging public T cell receptors. Roughly 320 gigabases of sequencing data and roughly 80 million unique TCR sequences made up an early release that covered around 640 HLA-typed donors. An earlier analysis of approximately 630 of the donors applied high-throughput TCR beta sequencing to assess whether each TCR beta V gene segment acted as functional or pseudogenic. Using immunosequencing, the study profiled T cell repertoires from 666 subjects and related those repertoires to cytomegalovirus serostatus. In the later analysis, no new phenotypic data were used to find candidate immune exposures; instead, reliance was placed on TCR beta sequences and their occurrence across donors. Besides the first cohort of under 700 subjects, a separate validation cohort made up of roughly 120 different subjects was used. Among the roughly 390 genotyped donors, approximately 82% belonged to the genetic ancestry cluster associated with self-reported Caucasian donors. Typing coverage differed by locus: A, B, C, DRB1 and DQB1 were typed in about 620-630 donors, DQA1 in around 500, DPA1 in around 580, and DPB1 in just under 490. Class I and class II HLA loci were covered by the typing at four-digit resolution. A later analysis re-examined previously published TCR beta repertoires from several hundred donors and added high-resolution HLA genotyping to investigate patterns of TCR occurrence. High-throughput TCR immunosequencing, statistical association of individual TCRs with disease status, and machine learning were combined to predict cytomegalovirus infection status. Genome-wide SNP genotypes for about three fifths of the roughly 670 donors were used in a later genetic analysis, which treated that subset as a discovery cohort. Every repertoire in the discovery cohort had been generated on one and the same sequencing platform. Broad study findings and their caveats: Because HLA typing was unavailable for some donors at each locus, only the typed subset was used in association tests. V-gene and J-gene trimming of TCR beta chains was associated with a missense DCLRE1C variant in a later genetic analysis, and the association was replicated in an independent cohort. When HLA alleles, especially DR and DQ, strongly co-occurred, attributing TCR associations to individual alleles was difficult. Because counts were too low, approximately 18 rarely observed V segments, including chromosome 9 orphons, were excluded from the earlier analysis of around 640 of the donors. The sequencing pipeline was judged likely to have produced a cluster of highly shared sequence variants as a technical artifact. The classifier was reported to diagnose cytomegalovirus status with high specificity and sensitivity in both the original cohort and the validation cohort. At a false discovery rate of 0.05, a later analysis linked about 17,000 TCR beta sequences to specific HLA alleles. A few of the identified cytomegalovirus-associated TCR beta chains were confirmed in vitro to be specific for cytomegalovirus antigens. Only TCR beta chains were sequenced in this cohort, and the absence of alpha or paired-chain data limited detectable features. While some public TCRs were present in many individuals, most TCR sequences turned up only very rarely across donors. In a later analysis, HLA-associated TCR beta chains showed more clonal expansion and lower generation probabilities than non-associated chains that were equally common. Most CMV-associated TCR beta chains appeared to be HLA-restricted in a later analysis, and the HLA associations seemed to be driven largely by CMV exposure. According to a later genetic analysis, donors in an Asian-associated ancestry cluster had fewer N-insertions in productive TCRs than the roughly 660-donor mean. An earlier analysis of approximately 600 of the donors showed that most TCR beta V segments appeared in productive rearrangements either about 87% or about 30% of the time, which broadly matched IMGT annotations. Roughly uniform sequencing depth across donors was assumed in presence/absence analyses, although this assumption may not hold. The authors suggested that the approach could potentially be generalized to other disease states and immunological phenotypes. Several of the top co-occurrence clusters appeared to be linked to parvovirus B19, influenza, CMV and Epstein-Barr virus, according to a later analysis. A further reported finding was that TCR beta sequences accurately predicted the HLA-A and HLA-B alleles for most subjects in the first cohort. A total of 150 to 200 TCR beta chains were listed by the study as associated with cytomegalovirus. The 87-base-pair reads could not distinguish some IMGT-functional V segments, including TRBV6-2 and TRBV6-3, so those segments were excluded. Correlated functional status among segregating V segments might reflect linkage disequilibrium, but an unknown experimental factor could not be ruled out. CMV serostatus was the only immune exposure information available for the cohort. A later analysis found that TCR association rates varied across HLA loci, with DRB1 alleles showing the most associated TCRs and HLA-C alleles the fewest.

Library prep was done by the immunoSEQ multiplex PCR assay. For the multiplex PCR, a mixture combining 60 forward primers for TCR Vbeta segments and 13 reverse primers for TCR Jbeta segments was used. The CDR3 region of rearranged TCR beta genes was amplified from genomic DNA by a multiplex PCR assay. On the Illumina HiSeq System, the amplified TCR beta libraries were sequenced as 87-base-pair reads. The paper's data handling went like this. A later analysis tallied 70 million to 100 million unique TCR beta chains across the 666 repertoires, and around 10 million of those chains were shared by two or more donors. Raw reads were error-corrected and collapsed into unique sequences by a nearest-neighbor algorithm in which closely related sequences were merged to remove PCR and sequencing errors. Alignment of CDR3 sequences to IMGT reference sequences was used to assign V, D and J gene segments. For a sequence to be retained, a match of at least six nucleotides to both a V gene segment and a J gene segment was required. Rearrangements were classified as productive when the CDR3 lacked stop codons and remained in frame with V and J, and all other rearrangements were classified as non-productive. CDR3 was defined by IMGT convention, running from the second conserved V-encoded cysteine to the conserved J-encoded phenylalanine. The earlier analysis of more than 450 of the donors excluded sequences that lacked an unambiguous match to a single V gene segment. In an earlier analysis of several hundred of the donors, a V segment was called functional when productive rearrangements were above 56.7%, and segregating when the standard deviation between donors exceeded 5%. A statistical classification framework was built for diagnosing cytomegalovirus status from the catalog of TCR beta chain sequences. In a later analysis, V and J genes were assigned by comparing TCR nucleotide sequences against IMGT/GENE-DB human TR gene sequences. The TCRdist pipeline was used in a later analysis to assign CDR3 sequences and most-parsimonious VDJ recombination scenarios. In a later analysis, each TCR beta chain was defined by its CDR3 amino acid sequence together with its V-gene family, and reads lacking a unique V-gene family were excluded. In a later analysis, fewer than 600 highly shared, low-generation-probability nucleotide sequences were removed to address suspected cross-contamination and a sequencing artifact. In a later analysis, a clonal expansion index for each public chain was calculated from normalized within-repertoire ranks of inferred template counts. Generation probabilities in a later analysis came from a VDJ recombination model fitted to out-of-frame rearrangements, and those results were checked against IGoR. In a later analysis, hypergeometric tests were used to score TCR-TCR, TCR-HLA and TCR-CMV co-occurrence, with a repertoire-size bias correction applied to TCR pairs. A later analysis estimated false discovery rates by permuting HLA or CMV assignments 20 times. In a later analysis, co-occurring TCRs were grouped using DBSCAN, with TCRdist sequence similarity added in when clustering inside HLA-allele-positive subsets. Co-occurrence clustering excluded repertoires with fewer than 30,000 or more than 120,000 public chains, plus five with anomalous nucleotide sharing. Drawn from immuneACCESS, this table holds only the in-frame rearrangements with V and J called that TCRdb kept. Clones are partly lost; checked studies trace under half to an unresolved V gene and leave the rest unexplained. Clone size and V and J calls were adopted from that table, with D and trimming inferred from the DNA. This sample holds roughly 190,000 clones; about four fifths were observed only once. The top ten hold 1.5% to 2% of the sample.

The cohort was made up of approximately 700 healthy bone marrow donors. All cohort members were sampled while nominally healthy, although unrecorded immune exposures were likely present. The donor tested CMV seronegative and was one of the 352 seronegative cohort members. A peripheral blood sample was collected from each donor, and TCR beta sequencing was performed on peripheral blood mononuclear cells. Genomic DNA extraction from the blood cell samples was performed with the Qiagen DNeasy Blood Extraction Kit. As for this clone: It has no known antigen specificity. The input lacks base qualities; no much larger clone sits a single base away.

Taken from cysteine to phenylalanine, the CDR3 has 17 residues. Kept here is only the CDR3 DNA, which spans 51 bases and is read in frame from base 1. The CDR1 and CDR2 encoded by the germline V gene (reference sequence) are LNHDA and SQIVND. The trim is 1 base for V and 1 base for J, with a gap of 17 bases between the germline ends. The chain uses TRBV19 and TRBJ2-7; matching of 6 bases hints at TRBD2 as the D gene. The receptor comes from a man between 18 and 29 years old in good health and CMV-seronegative. The sequencing input was PBMCs. CDR3 protein: CASSIGVGGEGSYEQYF. DNA sequence: TGTGCCAGTAGTATAGGTGTAGGAGGGGAAGGATCCTACGAGCAGTACTTC.